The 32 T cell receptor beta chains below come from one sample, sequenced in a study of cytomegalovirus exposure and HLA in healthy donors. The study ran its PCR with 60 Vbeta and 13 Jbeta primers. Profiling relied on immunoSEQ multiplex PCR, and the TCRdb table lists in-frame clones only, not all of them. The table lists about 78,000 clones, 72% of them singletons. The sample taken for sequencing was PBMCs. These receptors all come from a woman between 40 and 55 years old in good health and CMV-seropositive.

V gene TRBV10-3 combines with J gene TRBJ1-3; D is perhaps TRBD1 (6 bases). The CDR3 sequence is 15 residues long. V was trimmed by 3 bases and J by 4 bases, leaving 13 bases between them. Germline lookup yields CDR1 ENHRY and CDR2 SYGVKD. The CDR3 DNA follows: TGTGCCATCAGTGAAGGGGGGGCTGGCGGAAACACCATATATTTT. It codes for CAISEGGAGGNTIYF.

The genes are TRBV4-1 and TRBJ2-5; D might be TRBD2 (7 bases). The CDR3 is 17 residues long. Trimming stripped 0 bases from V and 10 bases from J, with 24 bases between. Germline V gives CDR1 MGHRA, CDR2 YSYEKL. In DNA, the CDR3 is TGCGCCAGCAGCCAAGATAGGGGGAGGGGCGGTAGGGGGGACCAGTACTTC. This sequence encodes CASSQDRGRGGRGDQYF.

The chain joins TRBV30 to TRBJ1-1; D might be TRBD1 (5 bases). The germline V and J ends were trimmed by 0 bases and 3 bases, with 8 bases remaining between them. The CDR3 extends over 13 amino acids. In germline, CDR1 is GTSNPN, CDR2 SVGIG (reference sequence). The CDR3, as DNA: TGTGCCTGGAGTGTACAAGGGGACACTGAAGCTTTCTTT. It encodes CAWSVQGDTEAFF.

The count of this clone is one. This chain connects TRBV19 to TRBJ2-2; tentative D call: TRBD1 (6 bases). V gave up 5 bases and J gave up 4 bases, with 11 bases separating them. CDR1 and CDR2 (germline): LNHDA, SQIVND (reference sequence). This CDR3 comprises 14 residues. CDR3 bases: TGTGCCAGTAGTTCGGACAGAATCACCGGGGAGCTGTTTTTT. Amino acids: CASSSDRITGELFF.

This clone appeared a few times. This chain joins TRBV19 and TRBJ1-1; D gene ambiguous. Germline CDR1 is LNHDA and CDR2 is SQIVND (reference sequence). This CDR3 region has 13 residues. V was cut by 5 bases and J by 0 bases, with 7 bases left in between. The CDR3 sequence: CASSSVMNTEAFF. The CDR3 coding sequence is TGTGCCAGTAGTTCAGTCATGAACACTGAAGCTTTCTTT.

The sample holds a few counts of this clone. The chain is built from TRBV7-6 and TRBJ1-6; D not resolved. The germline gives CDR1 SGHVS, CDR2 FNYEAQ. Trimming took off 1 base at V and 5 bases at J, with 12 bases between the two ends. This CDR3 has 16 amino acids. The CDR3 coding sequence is TGTGCCAGCAGCTTAGGGGGAGCGCCCGATAATTCACCCCTCCACTTT. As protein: CASSLGGAPDNSPLHF. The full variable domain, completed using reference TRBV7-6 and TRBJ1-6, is GAGVSQSPRYKVTKRGQDVALRCDPISGHVSLYWYRQALGQGPEFLTYFNYEAQQDKSGLPNDRFSAERPEGSISTLTIQRTEQRDSAMYRCASSLGGAPDNSPLHFGNGTRLTVT.

The CDR3: CASRQGVTEAFF. CDR3 DNA sequence: TGTGCCAGCAGACAGGGGGTGACTGAAGCTTTCTTT. The chain is built from TRBV2 and TRBJ1-1; 8 bases map to TRBD1. V lost 6 bases to trimming and J lost 5 bases; unmatched junction nucleotides: 2. Germline V CDR1 and CDR2: SNHLY, FYNNEI. The CDR3 has 12 amino acids. Looking up the rest from reference TRBV2 and TRBJ1-1 gives the full variable domain: EPEVTQTPSHQVTQMGQEVILRCVPISNHLYFYWYRQILGQKVEFLVSFYNNEISEKSEIFDDQFSVERPDGSNFTLKIRSTKLEDSAMYFCASRQGVTEAFFGQGTRLTVV.

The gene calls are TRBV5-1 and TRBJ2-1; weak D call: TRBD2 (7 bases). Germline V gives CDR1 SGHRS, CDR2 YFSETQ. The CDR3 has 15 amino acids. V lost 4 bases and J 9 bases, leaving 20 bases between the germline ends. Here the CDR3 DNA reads TGCGCCAGCAGCGGGGGGGGTCACCAAGGGGGTGAGCAGTTCTTC. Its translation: CASSGGGHQGGEQFF.

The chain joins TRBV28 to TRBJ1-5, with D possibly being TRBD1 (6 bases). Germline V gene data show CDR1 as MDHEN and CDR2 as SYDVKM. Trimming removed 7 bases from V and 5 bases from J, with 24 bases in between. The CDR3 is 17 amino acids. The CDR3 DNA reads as TGTGCCAGCACCTATTCCCGAGGCAGGCAGGGGTATCAGCCCCAGCATTTT. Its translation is CASTYSRGRQGYQPQHF.

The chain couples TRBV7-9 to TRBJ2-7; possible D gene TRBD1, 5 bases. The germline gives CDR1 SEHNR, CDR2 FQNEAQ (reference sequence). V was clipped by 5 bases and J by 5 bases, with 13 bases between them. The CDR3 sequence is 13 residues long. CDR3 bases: TGTGCCAGCAGCCCCAGGGTCGGCGACGAGCAGTACTTC. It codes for CASSPRVGDEQYF.

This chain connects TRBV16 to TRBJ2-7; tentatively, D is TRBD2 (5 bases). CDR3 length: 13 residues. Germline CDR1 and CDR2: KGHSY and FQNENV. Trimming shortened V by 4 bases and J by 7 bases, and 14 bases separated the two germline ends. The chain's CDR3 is CASSPRPRDEQYF. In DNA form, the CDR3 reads TGTGCCAGCAGCCCTAGACCACGGGATGAGCAGTACTTC.

DNA for the CDR3: TGTGCCAGTAGTCTCCGAGACAGGGTCGGCGGGGAGCTGTTTTTT. As protein: CASSLRDRVGGELFF. The chain links TRBV19 to TRBJ2-2, with 7 bases identical to TRBD1. Germline CDR1 reads LNHDA; CDR2 reads SQIVND (reference sequence). Trimming took 5 bases from V and 7 from J; bases not matched to a gene: 10. The CDR3 consists of 15 residues.

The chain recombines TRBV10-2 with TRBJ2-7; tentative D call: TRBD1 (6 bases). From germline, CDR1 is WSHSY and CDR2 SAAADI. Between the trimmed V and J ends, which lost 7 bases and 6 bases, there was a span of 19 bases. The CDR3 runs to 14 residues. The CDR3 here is CASNKIGGFGEQYF. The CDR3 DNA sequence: TGCGCCAGCAACAAAATAGGGGGTTTTGGCGAGCAGTACTTC.

The CDR3 reads CASSLILPTDTQYF. For the CDR3, the DNA is TGCGCCAGCAGCCTCATTCTACCCACAGATACGCAGTATTTT. The chain combines TRBV4-1 with TRBJ2-3; D unresolved. Trimming took 4 bases from V and 2 from J, leaving 10 bases between them. Germline CDR1 reads MGHRA; CDR2 reads YSYEKL. The length of the CDR3 is 14 residues.

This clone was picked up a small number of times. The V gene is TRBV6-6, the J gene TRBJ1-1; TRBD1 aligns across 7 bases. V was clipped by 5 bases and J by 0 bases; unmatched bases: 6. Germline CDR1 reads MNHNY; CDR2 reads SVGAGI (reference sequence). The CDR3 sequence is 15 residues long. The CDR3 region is CASSDNRGMNTEAFF. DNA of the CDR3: TGTGCCAGCAGTGATAACAGGGGAATGAACACTGAAGCTTTCTTT.

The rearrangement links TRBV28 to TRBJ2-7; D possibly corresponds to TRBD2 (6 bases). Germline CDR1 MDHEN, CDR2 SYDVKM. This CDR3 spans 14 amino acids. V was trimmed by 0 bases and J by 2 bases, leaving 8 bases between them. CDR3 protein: CASSLWRGTYEQYF. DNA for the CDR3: TGTGCCAGCAGTTTATGGCGGGGCACCTACGAGCAGTACTTC.

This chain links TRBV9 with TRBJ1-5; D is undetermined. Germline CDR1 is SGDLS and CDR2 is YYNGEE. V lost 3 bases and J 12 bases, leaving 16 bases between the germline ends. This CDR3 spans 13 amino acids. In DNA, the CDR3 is TGTGCCAGCAGCGCCGACGAGGGTCGGGTCCAGCATTTT. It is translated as CASSADEGRVQHF.

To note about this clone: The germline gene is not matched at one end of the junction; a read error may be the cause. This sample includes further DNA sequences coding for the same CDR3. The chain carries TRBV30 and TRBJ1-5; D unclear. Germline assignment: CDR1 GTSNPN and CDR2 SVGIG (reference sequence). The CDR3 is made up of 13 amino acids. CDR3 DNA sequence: TGTGCCTGGGGGATAGCGGGCAATCAGCCCCAGCACTTT. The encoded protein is CAWGIAGNQPQHF.

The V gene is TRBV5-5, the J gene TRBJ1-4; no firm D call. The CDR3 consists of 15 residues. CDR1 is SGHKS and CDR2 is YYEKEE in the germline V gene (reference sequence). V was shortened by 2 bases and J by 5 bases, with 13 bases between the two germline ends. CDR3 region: CASSLGAGHNEKLFF. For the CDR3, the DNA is TGTGCCAGCAGCTTAGGTGCAGGTCACAATGAAAAACTGTTTTTT.

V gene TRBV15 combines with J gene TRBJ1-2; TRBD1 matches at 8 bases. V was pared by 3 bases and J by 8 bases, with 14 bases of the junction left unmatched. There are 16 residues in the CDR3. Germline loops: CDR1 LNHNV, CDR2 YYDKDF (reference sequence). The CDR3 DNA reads TGTGCCACCAGCAGGGGTGGGACAGGAGGGTCAGGGGGCTACACCTTC. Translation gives CATSRGGTGGSGGYTF.

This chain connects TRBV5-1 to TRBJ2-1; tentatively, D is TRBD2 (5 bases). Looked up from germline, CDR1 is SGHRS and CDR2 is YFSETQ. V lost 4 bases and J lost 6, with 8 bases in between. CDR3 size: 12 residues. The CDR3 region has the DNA TGCGCCAGCAGCCCCGGAGGCAATGAGCAGTTCTTC. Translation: CASSPGGNEQFF.

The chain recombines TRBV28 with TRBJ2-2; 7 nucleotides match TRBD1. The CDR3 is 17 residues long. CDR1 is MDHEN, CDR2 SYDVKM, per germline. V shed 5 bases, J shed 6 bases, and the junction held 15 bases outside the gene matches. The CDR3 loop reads CASSLFQGESGPGELFF. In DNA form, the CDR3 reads TGTGCCAGCAGTCTGTTTCAGGGGGAAAGTGGACCCGGGGAGCTGTTTTTT. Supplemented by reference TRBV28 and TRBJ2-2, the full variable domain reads DVKVTQSSRYLVKRTGEKVFLECVQDMDHENMFWYRQDPGLGLRLIYFSYDVKMKEKGDIPEGYSVSREKKERFSLILESASTNQTSMYLCASSLFQGESGPGELFFGEGSRLTVL.

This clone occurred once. CDR3 bases: TGTGCCAGCAGCGCACAACAGGGGGAGGTCTCCGAGCAGTACTTC. It specifies CASSAQQGEVSEQYF. The rearrangement joins TRBV7-2 to TRBJ2-7, with TRBD1 matching over 8 bases. The CDR3 covers 15 residues. Trimming cost V 5 bases and J 6 bases; bases outside gene matches: 12. Per the germline V gene, CDR1 is SGHTA and CDR2 is FQGNSA. The variable domain in full, completed from reference TRBV7-2 and TRBJ2-7, reads GAGVSQSPSNKVTEKGKDVELRCDPISGHTALYWYRQSLGQGLEFLIYFQGNSAPDKSGLPSDRFSAERTGGSVSTLTIQRTQQEDSAVYLCASSAQQGEVSEQYFGPGTRLTVT.

The CDR3 bases are TGTGCCAGCAGCTCCCGCGGAGGGATCGGCTACACCTTC. Its protein is CASSSRGGIGYTF. V gene TRBV7-2 combines with J gene TRBJ1-2; the D is unclear. The CDR3 consists of 13 residues. The germline CDR1 and CDR2 sequences are SGHTA and FQGNSA. V was clipped by 4 bases and J by 8 bases, with 14 bases between them.

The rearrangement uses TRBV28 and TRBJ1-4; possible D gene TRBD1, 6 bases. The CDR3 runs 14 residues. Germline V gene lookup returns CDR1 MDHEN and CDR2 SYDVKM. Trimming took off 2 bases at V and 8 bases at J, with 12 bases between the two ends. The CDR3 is CASSLGGAGEKLFF. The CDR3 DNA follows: TGTGCCAGCAGTTTAGGGGGGGCAGGGGAAAAACTGTTTTTT.

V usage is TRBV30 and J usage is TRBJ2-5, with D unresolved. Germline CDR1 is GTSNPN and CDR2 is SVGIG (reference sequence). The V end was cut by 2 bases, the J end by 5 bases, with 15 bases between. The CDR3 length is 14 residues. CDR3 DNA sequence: TGTGCCTGGAGTTCTCCTCCTCCCAGGGAGACCCAGTACTTC. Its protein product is CAWSSPPPRETQYF. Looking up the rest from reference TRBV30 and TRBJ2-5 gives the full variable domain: SQTIHQWPATLVQPVGSPLSLECTVEGTSNPNLYWYRQAAGRGLQLLFYSVGIGQISSEVPQNLSASRPQDRQFILSSKKLLLSDSGFYLCAWSSPPPRETQYFGPGTRLLVL.

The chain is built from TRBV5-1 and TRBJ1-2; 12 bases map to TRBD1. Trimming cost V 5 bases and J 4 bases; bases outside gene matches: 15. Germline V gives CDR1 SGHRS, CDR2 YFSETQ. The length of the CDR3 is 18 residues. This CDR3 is CASSRHRPGTGGGYGYTF. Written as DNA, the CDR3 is TGCGCCAGCAGTCGTCACCGTCCCGGGACAGGGGGCGGCTATGGCTACACCTTC. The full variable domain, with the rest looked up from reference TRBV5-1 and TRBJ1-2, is KAGVTQTPRYLIKTRGQQVTLSCSPISGHRSVSWYQQTPGQGLQFLFEYFSETQRNKGNFPGRFSGRQFSNSRSEMNVSTLELGDSALYLCASSRHRPGTGGGYGYTFGSGTRLTVV.

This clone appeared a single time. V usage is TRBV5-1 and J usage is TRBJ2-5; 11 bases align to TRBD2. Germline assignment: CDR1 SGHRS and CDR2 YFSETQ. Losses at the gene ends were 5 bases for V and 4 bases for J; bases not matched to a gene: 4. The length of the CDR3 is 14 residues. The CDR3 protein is CASRLAGAGETQYF. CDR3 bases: TGCGCCAGCAGACTAGCGGGAGCCGGAGAGACCCAGTACTTC. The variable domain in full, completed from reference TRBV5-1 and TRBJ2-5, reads KAGVTQTPRYLIKTRGQQVTLSCSPISGHRSVSWYQQTPGQGLQFLFEYFSETQRNKGNFPGRFSGRQFSNSRSEMNVSTLELGDSALYLCASRLAGAGETQYFGPGTRLLVL.

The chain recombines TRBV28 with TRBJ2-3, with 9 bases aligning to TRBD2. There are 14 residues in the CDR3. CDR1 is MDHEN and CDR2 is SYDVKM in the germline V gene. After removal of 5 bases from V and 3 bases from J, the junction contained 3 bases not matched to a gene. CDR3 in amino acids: CASSGSGGTDTQYF. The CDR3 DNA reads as TGTGCCAGCAGTGGTAGCGGGGGTACAGATACGCAGTATTTT.

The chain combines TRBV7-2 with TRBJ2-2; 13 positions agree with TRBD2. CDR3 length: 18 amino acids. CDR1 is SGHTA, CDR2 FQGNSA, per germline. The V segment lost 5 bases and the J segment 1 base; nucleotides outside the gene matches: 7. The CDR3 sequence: CASSLRRLAGGNTGELFF. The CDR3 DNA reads TGTGCCAGCAGCCTTCGACGACTAGCGGGGGGGAACACCGGGGAGCTGTTTTTT.

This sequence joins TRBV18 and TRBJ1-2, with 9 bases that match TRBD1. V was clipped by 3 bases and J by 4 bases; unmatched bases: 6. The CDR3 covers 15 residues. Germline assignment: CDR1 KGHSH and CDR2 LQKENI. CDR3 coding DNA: TGTGCCAGCTCACCGGGGGACAGGGTAGGCTATGGCTACACCTTC. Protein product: CASSPGDRVGYGYTF.

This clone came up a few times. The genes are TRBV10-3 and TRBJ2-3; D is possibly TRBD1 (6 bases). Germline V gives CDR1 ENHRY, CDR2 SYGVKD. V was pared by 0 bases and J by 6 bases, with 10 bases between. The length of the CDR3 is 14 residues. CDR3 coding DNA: TGTGCCATCAGTGAGTCCGTAGGGGGTGATACGCAGTATTTT. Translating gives CAISESVGGDTQYF.